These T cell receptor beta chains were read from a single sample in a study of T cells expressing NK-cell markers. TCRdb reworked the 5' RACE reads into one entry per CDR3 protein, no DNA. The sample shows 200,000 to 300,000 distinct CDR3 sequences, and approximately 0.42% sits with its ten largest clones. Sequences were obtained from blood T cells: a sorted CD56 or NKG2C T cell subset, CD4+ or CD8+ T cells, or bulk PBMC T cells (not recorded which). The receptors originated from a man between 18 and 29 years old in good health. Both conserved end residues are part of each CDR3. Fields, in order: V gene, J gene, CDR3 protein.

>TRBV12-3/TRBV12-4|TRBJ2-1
CASSFLVRRSGNEQFF
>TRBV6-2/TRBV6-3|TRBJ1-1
CASSTGGADRPEAFF
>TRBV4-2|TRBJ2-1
CASSQGGFMNNEQFF
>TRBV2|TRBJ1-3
CASRLTDSDTNTIYF
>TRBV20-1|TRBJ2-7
CSVPRAGSSYEQYF
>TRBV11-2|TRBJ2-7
CASSSTRREQYF
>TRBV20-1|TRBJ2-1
CSLRPGLLFGEQFF
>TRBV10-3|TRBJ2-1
CAISTGLSYNEQFF
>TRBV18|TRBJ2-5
CASSRVLAGDGETQYF
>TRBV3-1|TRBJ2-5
CASSRLAGGLKETQYF
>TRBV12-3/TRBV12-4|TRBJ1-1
CASSLRNEAFF
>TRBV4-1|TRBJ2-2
CASSSFPRTNTGELFF
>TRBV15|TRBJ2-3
CATSRDPGGAGTDTQYF
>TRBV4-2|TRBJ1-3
CASSQGLRDTGNTIYF
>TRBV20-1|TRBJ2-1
CSARELQVEKQFF
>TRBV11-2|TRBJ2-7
CASSPLHGQFAVKYF
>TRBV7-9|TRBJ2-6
CAGRDRPSSGANVLTF
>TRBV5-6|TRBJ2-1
CASSWVVAGEGNEQFF
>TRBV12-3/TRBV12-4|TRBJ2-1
CASTSGINEQFF
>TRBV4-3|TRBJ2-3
CASSHTSDTQYF
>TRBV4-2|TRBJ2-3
CASSQDTSAGGTDTQYF
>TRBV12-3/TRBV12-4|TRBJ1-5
CASSSGDFNQPQHF
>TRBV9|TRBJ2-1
CASSLSTGYNEQFF
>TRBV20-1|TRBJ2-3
CSEGLAGLTDTQYF
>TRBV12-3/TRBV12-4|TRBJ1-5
CASSSGTPNNYQPQHF
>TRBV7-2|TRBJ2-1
CASSLLAGANEQFF
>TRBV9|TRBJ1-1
CASSAGGRLTEAFF
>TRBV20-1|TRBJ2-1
CSARDLAGLYNEQFF
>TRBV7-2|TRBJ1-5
CASSLTTISNQPQHF
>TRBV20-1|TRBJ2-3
CSAIGITGKSTDTQYF
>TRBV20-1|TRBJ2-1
CSASPRGRALNEQFF
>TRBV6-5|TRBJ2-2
CASSQGTELFF
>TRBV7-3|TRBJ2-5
CASSPGTDGGTQYF
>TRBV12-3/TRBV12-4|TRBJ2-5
CASTPGRFRETQYF
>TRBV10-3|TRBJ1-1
CAIGGSRGAETEAFF
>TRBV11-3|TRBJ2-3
CASSFGLEADTQYF
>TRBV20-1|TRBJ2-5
CSASVLASETQYF
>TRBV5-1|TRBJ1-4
CASRGSGTDNEKLFF
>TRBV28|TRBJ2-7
CASSTPGGQYF
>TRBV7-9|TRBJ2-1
CASSLDRDRWAPNEQFF
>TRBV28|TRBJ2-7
CASSLTRASGSYEQYF
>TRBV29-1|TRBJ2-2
CSVVDKTNTGELFF
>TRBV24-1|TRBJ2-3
CATSELGLAGGPADTQYF
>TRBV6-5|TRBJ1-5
CASTFRGFSNQPQHF
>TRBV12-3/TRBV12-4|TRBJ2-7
CASSYAYEQYF
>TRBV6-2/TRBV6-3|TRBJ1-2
CASIPVTGTGGNYGYTF
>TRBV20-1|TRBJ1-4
CSAIVRQGVEKLFF
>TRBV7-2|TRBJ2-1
CASSWNFDSYNEQFF
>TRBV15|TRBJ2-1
CATSRDDNEQFF
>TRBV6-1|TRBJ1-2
CASRLDSSYGYTF
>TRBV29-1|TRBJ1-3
CSAGQGASGNTIYF
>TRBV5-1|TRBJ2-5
CASSRSNQETQYF
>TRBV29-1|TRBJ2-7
CSVEYLYEQYF
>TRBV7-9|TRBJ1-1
CASSLAGGRVDTEAFF
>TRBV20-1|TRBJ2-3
CSATVGGTDTQYF
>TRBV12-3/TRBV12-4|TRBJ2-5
CASSLGLRDNQETQYF
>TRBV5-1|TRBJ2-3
CASRDQRGSTDTQYF